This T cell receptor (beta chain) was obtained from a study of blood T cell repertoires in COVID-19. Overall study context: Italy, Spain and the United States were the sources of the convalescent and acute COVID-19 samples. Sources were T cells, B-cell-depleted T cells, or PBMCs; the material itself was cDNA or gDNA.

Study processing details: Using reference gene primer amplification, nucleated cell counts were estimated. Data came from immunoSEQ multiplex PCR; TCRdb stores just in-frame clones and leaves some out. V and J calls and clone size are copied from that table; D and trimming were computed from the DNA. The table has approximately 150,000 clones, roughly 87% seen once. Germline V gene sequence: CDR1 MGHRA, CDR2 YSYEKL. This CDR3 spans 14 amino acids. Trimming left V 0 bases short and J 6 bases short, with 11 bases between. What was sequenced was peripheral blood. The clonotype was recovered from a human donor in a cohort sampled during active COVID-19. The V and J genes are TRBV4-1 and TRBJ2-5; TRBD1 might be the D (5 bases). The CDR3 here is CASSQDQGWQTQYF. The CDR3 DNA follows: TGCGCCAGCAGCCAAGATCAGGGATGGCAGACCCAGTACTTC.